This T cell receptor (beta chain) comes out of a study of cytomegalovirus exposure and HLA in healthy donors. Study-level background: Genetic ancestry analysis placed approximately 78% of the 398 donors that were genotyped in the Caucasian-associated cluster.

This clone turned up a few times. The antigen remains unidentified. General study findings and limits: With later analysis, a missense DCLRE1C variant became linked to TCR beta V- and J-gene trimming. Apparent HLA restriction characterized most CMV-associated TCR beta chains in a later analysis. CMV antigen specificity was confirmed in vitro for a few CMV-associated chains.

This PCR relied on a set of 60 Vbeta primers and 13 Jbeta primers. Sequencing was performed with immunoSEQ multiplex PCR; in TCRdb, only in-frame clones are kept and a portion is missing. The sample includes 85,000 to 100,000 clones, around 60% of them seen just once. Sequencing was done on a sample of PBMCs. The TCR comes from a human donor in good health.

DNA for the CDR3: TGCAGTGCTAGTAGGGGGTGGGGGCAGTTCTTC. Translated: CSASRGWGQFF. The chain couples TRBV20-1 to TRBJ2-1, with a possible D match to TRBD1 (6 bases). Germline V lookup: CDR1 DFQATT, CDR2 SNEGSKA (reference sequence). The CDR3 totals 11 residues. Trimming took 3 bases from V and 12 from J, leaving 12 bases between them.